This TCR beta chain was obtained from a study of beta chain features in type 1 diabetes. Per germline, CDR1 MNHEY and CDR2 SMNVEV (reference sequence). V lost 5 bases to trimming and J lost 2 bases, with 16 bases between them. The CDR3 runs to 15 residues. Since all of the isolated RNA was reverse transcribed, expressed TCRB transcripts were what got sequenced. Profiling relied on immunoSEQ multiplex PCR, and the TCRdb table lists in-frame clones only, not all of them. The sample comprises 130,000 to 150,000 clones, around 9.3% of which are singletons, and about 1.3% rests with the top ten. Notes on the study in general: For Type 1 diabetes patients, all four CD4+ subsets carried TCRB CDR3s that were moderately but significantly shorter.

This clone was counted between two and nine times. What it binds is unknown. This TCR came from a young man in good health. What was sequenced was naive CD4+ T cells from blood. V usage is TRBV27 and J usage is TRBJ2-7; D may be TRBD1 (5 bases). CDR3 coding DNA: TGTGCCAGCAGTCCTAAAGGGGCCCTCACCTACGAGCAGTACTTC. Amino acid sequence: CASSPKGALTYEQYF.